Below are 9 T cell receptor beta chains sequenced from a single sample in a study of cytomegalovirus exposure and HLA in healthy donors. Primers included in the PCR were 60 Vbeta and 13 Jbeta primers. Clones were sequenced by immunoSEQ multiplex PCR, and TCRdb holds only the in-frame ones, with some missing. The table has fewer than 200,000 clones, over 75% seen once. The sequencing input was PBMCs. The source of these receptors is a girl less than two years old in good health and CMV-seronegative.

This sequence joins TRBV7-9 and TRBJ2-2; 10 bases are shared with TRBD2. Germline V gene data show CDR1 as SEHNR and CDR2 as FQNEAQ (reference sequence). Losses at the gene ends were 1 base for V and 7 bases for J; bases not matched to a gene: 6. The CDR3 is 16 amino acids. The CDR3 loop is CASSLGLAGANGELFF. The CDR3 DNA reads as TGTGCCAGCAGCTTAGGCCTAGCGGGAGCGAACGGGGAGCTGTTTTTT.

The chain links TRBV7-2 to TRBJ2-1; 9 nucleotides match TRBD2. V trimming: 5 bases; J trimming: 5 bases; junction bases outside the gene matches: 7. Germline CDR1 and CDR2: SGHTA and FQGNSA. The CDR3 length is 15 residues. The CDR3 DNA follows: TGTGCCAGCAGCGTCTCGACTAGCGGCCACAATGAGCAGTTCTTC. It translates to CASSVSTSGHNEQFF.

This chain joins TRBV5-1 and TRBJ2-5, with 10 bases fitting TRBD2. The J call may be wrong; the DNA end is better matched by TRBJ2-7. The CDR3 is 15 residues long. Germline V gene data show CDR1 as SGHRS and CDR2 as YFSETQ. CDR3 bases: TGCGCCAGCAGCCTAACAAGCGGGGGGGCCTACGAGCAGTACTTC. It translates to CASSLTSGGAYEQYF.

The chain uses TRBV23-1 and TRBJ2-1, with 7 positions matching TRBD2. TRBV23-1 is an ORF for which the function is uncertain. The CDR3 loop spans 15 amino acids. Unmatched junction bases numbered 10, after V lost 7 bases and J lost 4 bases. CDR3 coding DNA: TGCGCCAGCATCCGACTGCGGGGGATATACAATGAGCAGTTCTTC. This codes for CASIRLRGIYNEQFF.

This clone was seen a single time. The gene calls are TRBV9 and TRBJ2-3, with D maybe TRBD2 (6 bases). Looked up from germline, CDR1 is SGDLS and CDR2 is YYNGEE. Between the trimmed V and J ends, which lost 4 bases and 0 bases, there was a span of 15 bases. The CDR3 is 16 amino acids. The CDR3 DNA is TGTGCCAGCAGCCCAGCCGATCGGGGGAGCACAGATACGCAGTATTTT. It encodes CASSPADRGSTDTQYF.

The rearrangement uses TRBV27 and TRBJ1-5; TRBD1 matches at 8 bases. This CDR3 has 14 residues. V dropped 6 bases and J dropped 6; count of bases not matched to a gene: 7. Germline V gene sequence: CDR1 MNHEY, CDR2 SMNVEV (reference sequence). For the CDR3, the DNA is TGTGCCAGCAGCGACTCAGGGGGCGGTCAGCCCCAGCATTTT. Its protein product is CASSDSGGGQPQHF.

The chain employs TRBV7-2 and TRBJ2-7; 8 bases are a match to TRBD2. CDR3 length equals 15 residues. Germline V gene data show CDR1 as SGHTA and CDR2 as FQGNSA. J was trimmed by 0 bases and V by 1 base; bases with no gene match: 2. The CDR3 bases are TGTGCCAGCAGCTTAGAGCGGGGGAACTCCTACGAGCAGTACTTC. Translated, it gives CASSLERGNSYEQYF.

As for this clone: Different DNA sequences within this sample yield the same CDR3. V is TRBV18 and J is TRBJ2-7; 12 nucleotides match TRBD1. With V trimmed by 2 bases and J by 7 bases, 3 bases remained unmatched. Looked up from germline, CDR1 is KGHSH and CDR2 is LQKENI. The CDR3 is 14 residues long. The CDR3: CASSPRDRGREQYF. The CDR3 coding sequence is TGTGCCAGCTCACCAAGGGACAGGGGGCGTGAGCAGTACTTC.

The chain is built from TRBV7-9 and TRBJ1-1, with D possibly TRBD1 on 6 matching bases. V was clipped by 3 bases and J by 5 bases, with 19 bases between them. CDR3 size: 16 residues. Germline V gives CDR1 SEHNR, CDR2 FQNEAQ (reference sequence). CDR3 amino acids: CASSFGGRGDWTEAFF. The CDR3 DNA reads TGTGCCAGCAGCTTTGGTGGGAGGGGGGATTGGACTGAAGCTTTCTTT.